This T cell receptor beta chain was recovered during a study of control samples from healthy donors and cancer patients. Per the germline V gene, CDR1 is MDHEN and CDR2 is SYDVKM. CDR3 length: 16 amino acids. V was pared by 6 bases and J by 1 base, with 9 bases of the junction left unmatched. Here immunoSEQ multiplex PCR was the method, and the copy in TCRdb shows in-frame clones only, minus some. Here the sample spans around 180,000 clones, about 90% being singletons. Sequenced sample: blood. The chain is built from TRBV28 and TRBJ1-1; TRBD1 aligns across 9 bases. This TCR came from a woman aged 40 to 49 in good health. The CDR3 loop is CASRIDLDRGNTEAFF. The CDR3 bases are TGTGCCAGCAGAATTGACTTGGACAGGGGGAACACTGAAGCTTTCTTT.